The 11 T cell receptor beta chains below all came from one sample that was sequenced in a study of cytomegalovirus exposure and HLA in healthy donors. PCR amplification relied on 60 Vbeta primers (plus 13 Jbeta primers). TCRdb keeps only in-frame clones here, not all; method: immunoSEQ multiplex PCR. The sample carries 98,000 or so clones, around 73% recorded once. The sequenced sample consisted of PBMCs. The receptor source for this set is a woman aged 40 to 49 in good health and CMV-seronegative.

The CDR3 protein is CASAGRSSYNEQFF. DNA of the CDR3: TGTGCCAGTGCGGGGCGGAGCTCCTACAATGAGCAGTTCTTC. The genes are TRBV19 and TRBJ2-1; D is perhaps TRBD2 (6 bases). V gave up 8 bases and J gave up 0 bases, with 11 bases separating them. Germline V gene data show CDR1 as LNHDA and CDR2 as SQIVND (reference sequence). The CDR3 is made up of 14 amino acids.

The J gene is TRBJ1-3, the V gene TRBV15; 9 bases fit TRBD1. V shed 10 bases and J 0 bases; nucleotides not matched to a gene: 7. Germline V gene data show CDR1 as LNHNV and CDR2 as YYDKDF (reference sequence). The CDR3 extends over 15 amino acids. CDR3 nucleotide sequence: TGTGCCAGCGGACAGGGGATTAGCTCTGGAAACACCATATATTTT. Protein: CASGQGISSGNTIYF.

The DNA for the CDR3 is TGTGCCAGCAGGTCTTCTGGGGCCAACGTCCTGACTTTC. Its protein product is CASRSSGANVLTF. This chain connects TRBV9 to TRBJ2-6; unclear D gene. CDR3 length equals 13 residues. In germline, CDR1 is SGDLS, CDR2 YYNGEE. V was cut by 5 bases and J by 1 base, with 4 bases left in between.

The CDR3 here is CASSIKGRTEAFF. The DNA for the CDR3 is TGTGCCAGTAGTATAAAAGGGAGGACCGAAGCTTTCTTT. This chain joins TRBV19 and TRBJ1-1; D unresolved. CDR1 is LNHDA and CDR2 is SQIVND in the germline V gene (reference sequence). CDR3 size: 13 residues. V gave up 2 bases and J gave up 8 bases, with 12 bases separating them.

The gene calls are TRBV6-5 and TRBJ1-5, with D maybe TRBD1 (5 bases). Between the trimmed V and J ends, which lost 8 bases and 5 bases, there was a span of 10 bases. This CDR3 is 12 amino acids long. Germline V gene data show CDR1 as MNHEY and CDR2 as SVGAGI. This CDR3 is CASGAQDQPQHF. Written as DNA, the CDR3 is TGTGCCAGCGGGGCTCAGGATCAGCCCCAGCATTTT.

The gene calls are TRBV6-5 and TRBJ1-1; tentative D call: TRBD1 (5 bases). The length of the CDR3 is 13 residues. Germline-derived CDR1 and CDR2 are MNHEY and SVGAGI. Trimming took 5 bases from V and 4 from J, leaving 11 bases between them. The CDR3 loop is CASSRREGTEAFF. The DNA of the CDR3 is TGTGCCAGCAGTCGCAGGGAAGGCACTGAAGCTTTCTTT.

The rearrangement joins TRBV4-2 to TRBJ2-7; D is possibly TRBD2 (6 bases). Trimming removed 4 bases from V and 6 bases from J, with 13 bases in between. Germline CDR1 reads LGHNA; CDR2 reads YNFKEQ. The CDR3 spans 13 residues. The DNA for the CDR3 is TGTGCCAGCAGCCCCGGGGGAGAGGGCGAGCAGTACTTC. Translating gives CASSPGGEGEQYF.

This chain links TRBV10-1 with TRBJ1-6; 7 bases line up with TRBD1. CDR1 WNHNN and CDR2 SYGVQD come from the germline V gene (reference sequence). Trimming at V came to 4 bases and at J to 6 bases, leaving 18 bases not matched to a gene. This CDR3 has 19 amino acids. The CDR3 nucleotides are TGCGCCAGCAGTGTAAGGGGACAGTTCTTCCAAGACCTTAATTCACCCCTCCACTTT. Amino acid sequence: CASSVRGQFFQDLNSPLHF.

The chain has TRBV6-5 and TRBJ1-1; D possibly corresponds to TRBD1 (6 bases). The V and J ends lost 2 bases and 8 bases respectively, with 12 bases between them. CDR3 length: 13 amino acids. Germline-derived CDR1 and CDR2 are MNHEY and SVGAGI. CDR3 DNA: TGTGCCAGCAGTTACACCTCCGGGACAGAAGCTTTCTTT. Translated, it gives CASSYTSGTEAFF.

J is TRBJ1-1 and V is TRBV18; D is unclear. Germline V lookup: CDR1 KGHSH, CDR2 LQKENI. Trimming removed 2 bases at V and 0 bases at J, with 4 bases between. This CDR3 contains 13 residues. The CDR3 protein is CASSPSMNTEAFF. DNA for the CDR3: TGTGCCAGCTCACCATCCATGAACACTGAAGCTTTCTTT.

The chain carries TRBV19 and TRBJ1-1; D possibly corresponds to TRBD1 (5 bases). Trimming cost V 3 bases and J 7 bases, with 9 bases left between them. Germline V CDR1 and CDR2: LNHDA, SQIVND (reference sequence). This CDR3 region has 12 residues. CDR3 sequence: CASSIQGGEAFF. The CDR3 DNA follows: TGTGCCAGTAGTATTCAGGGTGGTGAAGCTTTCTTT.